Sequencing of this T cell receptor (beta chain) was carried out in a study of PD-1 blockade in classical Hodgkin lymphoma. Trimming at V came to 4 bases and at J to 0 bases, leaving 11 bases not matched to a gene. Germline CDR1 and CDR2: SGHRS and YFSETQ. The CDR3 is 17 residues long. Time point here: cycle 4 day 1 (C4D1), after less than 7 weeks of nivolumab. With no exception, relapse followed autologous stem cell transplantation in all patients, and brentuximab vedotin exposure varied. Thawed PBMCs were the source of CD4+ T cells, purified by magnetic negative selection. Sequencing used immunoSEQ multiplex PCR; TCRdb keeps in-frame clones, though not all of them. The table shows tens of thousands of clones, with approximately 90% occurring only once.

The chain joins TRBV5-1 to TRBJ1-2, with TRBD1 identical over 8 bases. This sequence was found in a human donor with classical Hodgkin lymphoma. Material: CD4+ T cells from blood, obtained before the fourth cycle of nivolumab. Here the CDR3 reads CASSGAGQGQTNYGYTF. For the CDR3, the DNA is TGCGCCAGCAGCGGGGCTGGACAGGGTCAGACTAACTATGGCTACACCTTC.